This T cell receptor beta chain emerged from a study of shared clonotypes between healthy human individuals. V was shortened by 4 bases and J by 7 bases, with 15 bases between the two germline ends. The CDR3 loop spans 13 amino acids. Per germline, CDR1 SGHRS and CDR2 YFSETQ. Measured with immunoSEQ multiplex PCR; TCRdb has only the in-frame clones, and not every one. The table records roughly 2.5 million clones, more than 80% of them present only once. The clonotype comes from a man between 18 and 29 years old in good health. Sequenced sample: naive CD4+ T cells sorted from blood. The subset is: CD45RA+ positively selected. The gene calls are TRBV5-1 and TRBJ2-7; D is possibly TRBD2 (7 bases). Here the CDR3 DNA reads TGCGCCAGCAGCCCAACCAGGGGAGGGGAGCAGTACTTC. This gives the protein CASSPTRGGEQYF. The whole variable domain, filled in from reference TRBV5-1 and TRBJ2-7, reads KAGVTQTPRYLIKTRGQQVTLSCSPISGHRSVSWYQQTPGQGLQFLFEYFSETQRNKGNFPGRFSGRQFSNSRSEMNVSTLELGDSALYLCASSPTRGGEQYFGPGTRLTVT.